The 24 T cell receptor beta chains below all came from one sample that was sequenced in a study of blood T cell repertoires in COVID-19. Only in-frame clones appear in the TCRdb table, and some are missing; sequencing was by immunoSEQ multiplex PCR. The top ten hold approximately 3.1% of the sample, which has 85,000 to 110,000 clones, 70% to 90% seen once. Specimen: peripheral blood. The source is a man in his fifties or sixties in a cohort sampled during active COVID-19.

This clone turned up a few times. The CDR3 DNA sequence: TGCGCCAGCAGCTTGGAGACTTGGAACACCGGGGAGCTGTTTTTT. This sequence encodes CASSLETWNTGELFF. The chain is built from TRBV5-1 and TRBJ2-2, with unresolved D. This CDR3 region has 15 residues. V lost 0 bases and J 1 base, leaving 7 bases between the germline ends. CDR1 is SGHRS, CDR2 YFSETQ, per germline.

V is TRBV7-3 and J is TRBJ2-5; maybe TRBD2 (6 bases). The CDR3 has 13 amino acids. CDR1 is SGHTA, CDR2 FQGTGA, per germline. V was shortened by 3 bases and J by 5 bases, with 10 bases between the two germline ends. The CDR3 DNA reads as TGTGCCAGCAGCTTTAGGGGAGGCGAGACCCAGTACTTC. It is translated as CASSFRGGETQYF.

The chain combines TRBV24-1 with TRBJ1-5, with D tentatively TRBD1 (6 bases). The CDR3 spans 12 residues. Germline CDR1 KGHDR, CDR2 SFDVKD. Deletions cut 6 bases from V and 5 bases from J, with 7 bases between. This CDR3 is CATSRQDQPQHF. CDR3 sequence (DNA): TGTGCCACCAGTCGACAGGATCAGCCCCAGCATTTT.

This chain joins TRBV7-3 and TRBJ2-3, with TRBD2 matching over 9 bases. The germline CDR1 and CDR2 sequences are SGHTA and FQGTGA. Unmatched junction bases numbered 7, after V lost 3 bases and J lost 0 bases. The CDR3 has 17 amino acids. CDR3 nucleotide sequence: TGTGCCAGCAGCTTTGTTAGCGGGGGCCCTAGCACAGATACGCAGTATTTT. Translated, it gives CASSFVSGGPSTDTQYF.

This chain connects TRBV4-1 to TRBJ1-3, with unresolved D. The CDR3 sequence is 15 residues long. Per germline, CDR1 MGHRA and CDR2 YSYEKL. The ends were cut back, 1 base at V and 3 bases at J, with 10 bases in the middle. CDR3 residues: CASSQGGGLGNTIYF. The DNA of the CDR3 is TGCGCCAGCAGCCAAGGGGGAGGGCTTGGAAACACCATATATTTT.

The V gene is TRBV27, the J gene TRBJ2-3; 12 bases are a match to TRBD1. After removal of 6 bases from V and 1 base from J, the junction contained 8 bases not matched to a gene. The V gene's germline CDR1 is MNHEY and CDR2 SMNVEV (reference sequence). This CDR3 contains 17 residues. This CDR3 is CASRAGQGAIGTDTQYF. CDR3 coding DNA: TGTGCCAGCAGGGCGGGACAGGGGGCGATAGGCACAGATACGCAGTATTTT.

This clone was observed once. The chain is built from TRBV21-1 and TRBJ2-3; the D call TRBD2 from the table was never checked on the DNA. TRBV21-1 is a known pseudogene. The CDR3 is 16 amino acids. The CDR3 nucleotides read TGTGCCAGCAGCCGAGGACTATCCCGGAACACAGATACGCAGTATTTT. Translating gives CASSRGLSRNTDTQYF.

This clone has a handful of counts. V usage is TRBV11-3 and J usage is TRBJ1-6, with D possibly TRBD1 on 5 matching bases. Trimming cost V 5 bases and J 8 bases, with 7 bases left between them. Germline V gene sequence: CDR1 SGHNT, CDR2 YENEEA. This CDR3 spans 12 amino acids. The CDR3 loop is CASSTRDSPLHF. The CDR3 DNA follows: TGTGCCAGCAGCACCAGGGATTCACCCCTCCACTTT.

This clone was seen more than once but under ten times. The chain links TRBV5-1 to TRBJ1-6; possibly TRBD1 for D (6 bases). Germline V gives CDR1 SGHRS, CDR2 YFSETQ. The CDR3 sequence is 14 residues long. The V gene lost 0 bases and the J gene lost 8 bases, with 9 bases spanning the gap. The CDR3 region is CASSLEGVDSPLHF. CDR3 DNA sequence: TGCGCCAGCAGCTTGGAGGGGGTGGATTCACCCCTCCACTTT.

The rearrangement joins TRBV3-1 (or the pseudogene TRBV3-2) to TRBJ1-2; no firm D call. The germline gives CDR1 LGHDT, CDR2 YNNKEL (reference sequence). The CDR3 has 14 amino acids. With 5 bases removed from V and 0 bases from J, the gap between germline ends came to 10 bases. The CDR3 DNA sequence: TGTGCCAGCAGCACTTTCGGGTCTAACTATGGCTACACCTTC. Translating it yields CASSTFGSNYGYTF.

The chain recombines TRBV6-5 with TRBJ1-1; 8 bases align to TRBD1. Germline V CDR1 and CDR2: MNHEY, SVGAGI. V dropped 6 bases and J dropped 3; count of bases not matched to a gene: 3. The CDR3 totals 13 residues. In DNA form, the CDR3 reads TGTGCCAGCAGACGACAGGGGTACACTGAAGCTTTCTTT. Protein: CASRRQGYTEAFF.

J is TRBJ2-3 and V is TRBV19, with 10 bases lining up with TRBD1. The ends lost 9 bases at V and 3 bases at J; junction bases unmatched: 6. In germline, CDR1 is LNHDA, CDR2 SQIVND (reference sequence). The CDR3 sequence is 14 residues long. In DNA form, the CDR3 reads TGTGCCAGCGCCCGGGACAGGGGAACAGATACGCAGTATTTT. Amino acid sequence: CASARDRGTDTQYF.

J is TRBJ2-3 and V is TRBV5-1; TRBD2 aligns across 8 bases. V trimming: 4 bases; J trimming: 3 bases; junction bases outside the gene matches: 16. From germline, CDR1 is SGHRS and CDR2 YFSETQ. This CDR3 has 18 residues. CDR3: CASSRSGRGGQGTDTQYF. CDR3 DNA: TGCGCCAGCAGCCGAAGTGGGCGCGGGGGGCAGGGAACAGATACGCAGTATTTT.

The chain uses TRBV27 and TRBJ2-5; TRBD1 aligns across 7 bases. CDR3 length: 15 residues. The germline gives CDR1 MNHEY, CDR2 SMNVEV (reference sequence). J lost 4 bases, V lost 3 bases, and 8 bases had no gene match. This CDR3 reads CASSLTGTARETQYF. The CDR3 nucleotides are TGTGCCAGCAGTTTGACCGGGACAGCTCGAGAGACCCAGTACTTC.

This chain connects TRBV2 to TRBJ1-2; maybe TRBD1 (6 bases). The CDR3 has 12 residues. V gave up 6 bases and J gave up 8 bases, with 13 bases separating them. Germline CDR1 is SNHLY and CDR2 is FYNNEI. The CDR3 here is CASRMDSPGYTF. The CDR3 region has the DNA TGTGCCAGCAGGATGGACAGCCCCGGCTACACCTTC.

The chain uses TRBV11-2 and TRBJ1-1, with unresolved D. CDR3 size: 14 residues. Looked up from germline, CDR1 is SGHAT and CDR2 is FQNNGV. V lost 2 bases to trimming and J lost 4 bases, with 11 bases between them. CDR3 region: CASSLWAGGTEAFF. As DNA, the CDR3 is TGTGCCAGCAGCTTATGGGCAGGAGGCACTGAAGCTTTCTTT.

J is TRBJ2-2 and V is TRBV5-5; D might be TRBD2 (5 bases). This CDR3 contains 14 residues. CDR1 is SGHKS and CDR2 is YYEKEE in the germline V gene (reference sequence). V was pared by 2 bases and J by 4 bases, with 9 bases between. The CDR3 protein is CASSLAVGTGELFF. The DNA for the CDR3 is TGTGCCAGCAGCTTAGCGGTGGGCACCGGGGAGCTGTTTTTT.

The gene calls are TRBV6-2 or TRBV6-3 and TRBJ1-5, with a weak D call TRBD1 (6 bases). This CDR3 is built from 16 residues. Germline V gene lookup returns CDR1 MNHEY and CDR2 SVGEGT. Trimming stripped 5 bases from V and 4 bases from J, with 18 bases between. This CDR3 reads CASSQTPGGWNQPQHF. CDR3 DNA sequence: TGTGCCAGCAGTCAGACGCCTGGGGGCTGGAATCAGCCCCAGCATTTT.

The CDR3 loop reads CSAKGGYEQYF. CDR3 nucleotide sequence: TGCAGTGCTAAAGGGGGCTACGAGCAGTACTTC. The chain carries TRBV20-1 and TRBJ2-7; weak D call: TRBD1 (6 bases). Germline loops: CDR1 DFQATT, CDR2 SNEGSKA (reference sequence). This CDR3 is built from 11 residues. The V and J ends lost 4 bases and 3 bases respectively, with 7 bases between them.

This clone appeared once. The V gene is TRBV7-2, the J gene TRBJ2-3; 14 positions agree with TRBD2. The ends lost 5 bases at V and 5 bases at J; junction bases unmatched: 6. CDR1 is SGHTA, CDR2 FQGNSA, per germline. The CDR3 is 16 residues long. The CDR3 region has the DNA TGTGCCAGCAGCGTCGGGACTAGCGGGGGTAAAGATACGCAGTATTTT. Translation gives CASSVGTSGGKDTQYF.

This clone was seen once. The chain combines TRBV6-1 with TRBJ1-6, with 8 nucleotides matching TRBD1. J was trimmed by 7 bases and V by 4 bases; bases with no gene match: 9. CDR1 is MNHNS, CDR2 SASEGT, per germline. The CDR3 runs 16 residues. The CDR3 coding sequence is TGTGCCAGCAGTGGTCCCCAGGGGGCGCGGAATTCACCCCTCCACTTT. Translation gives CASSGPQGARNSPLHF.

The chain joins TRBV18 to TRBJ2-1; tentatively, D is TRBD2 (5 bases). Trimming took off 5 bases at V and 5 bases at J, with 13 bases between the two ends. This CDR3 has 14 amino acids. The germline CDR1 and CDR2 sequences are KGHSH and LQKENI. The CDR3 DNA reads TGTGCCAGCTCAACGGGAACTGGCAACAATGAGCAGTTCTTC. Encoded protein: CASSTGTGNNEQFF.

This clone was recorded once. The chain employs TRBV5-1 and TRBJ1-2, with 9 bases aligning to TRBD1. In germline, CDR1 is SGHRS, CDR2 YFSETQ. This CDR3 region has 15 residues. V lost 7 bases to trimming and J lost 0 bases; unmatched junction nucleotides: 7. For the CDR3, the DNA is TGCGCCAGCCAAATTACAGGGGGCTCTAACTATGGCTACACCTTC. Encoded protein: CASQITGGSNYGYTF.

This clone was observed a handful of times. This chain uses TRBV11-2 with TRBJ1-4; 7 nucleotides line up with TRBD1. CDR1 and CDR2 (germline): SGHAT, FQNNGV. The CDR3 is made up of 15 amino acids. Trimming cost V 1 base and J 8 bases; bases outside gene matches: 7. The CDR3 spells CASSLGTRQGEKLFF. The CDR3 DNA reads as TGTGCCAGCAGCTTAGGCACCAGACAGGGCGAAAAACTGTTTTTT.